This is a list of T cell receptor beta chains from one sample in a study of lymphopenia after photon versus proton radiotherapy. Clones were sequenced by immunoSEQ multiplex PCR, and TCRdb holds only the in-frame ones, with some missing. The table shows 26,000 or so clones, with roughly four fifths occurring only once. The specimen was peripheral blood, collected from a patient treated with photon-based radiotherapy. The receptor set was obtained from a man aged 50-60 years with gastric cancer. Each CDR3 is given with its conserved first and last residue. D genes are given only for firm matches. Clone size, where shown, is once, few, many, or a class for clones that have expanded.

j_call	cdr3_length	clone_size	v_call	d_call	cdr3_aa	cdr3_nt
TRBJ2-5	13	once	TRBV19	.	CASSIVGGETQYF	TGTGCCAGTAGTATAGTAGGGGGAGAGACCCAGTACTTC
TRBJ2-6	15	many	TRBV7-9	.	CASSLDSSGANVLTF	TGTGCCAGCAGCTTAGACAGCTCTGGGGCCAACGTCCTGACTTTC
TRBJ2-2	15	.	TRBV5-1	.	CASSLDAGSPGELFF	TGCGCCAGCAGCTTGGATGCCGGTTCTCCCGGGGAGCTGTTTTTT
TRBJ2-1	15	medium-sized	TRBV7-8	.	CASSLQGSSYNEQFF	TGTGCCAGCAGCTTACAGGGCAGCTCCTACAATGAGCAGTTCTTC
TRBJ1-2	13	.	TRBV7-8	TRBD1	CASASGTVYGYTF	TGTGCCAGTGCTTCGGGGACAGTTTATGGCTACACCTTC
TRBJ2-7	14	.	TRBV6-5	TRBD1	CASSGQGVAYEQYF	TGTGCCAGCAGTGGACAGGGAGTGGCCTACGAGCAGTACTTC
TRBJ1-5	13	once	TRBV6-1	.	CASSEQGGQPQHF	TGTGCCAGCAGTGAACAGGGCGGTCAGCCCCAGCATTTT
TRBJ2-7	12	.	TRBV5-1	.	CASSPQGGEQYF	TGCGCCAGCAGCCCACAGGGAGGCGAGCAGTACTTC
TRBJ1-2	14	once	TRBV5-1	.	CASSLVSDNYGYTF	TGCGCCAGCAGCTTGGTATCCGACAACTATGGCTACACCTTC
TRBJ2-3	14	.	TRBV15	.	CATSPPRTSDTQYF	TGTGCCACCAGCCCACCTCGGACATCAGATACGCAGTATTTT
TRBJ2-3	14	.	TRBV11-2	TRBD1	CASSLGTGWDTQYF	TGTGCCAGCAGCTTAGGGACAGGGTGGGATACGCAGTATTTT
TRBJ2-5	15	.	TRBV11-2	TRBD1	CASSLRDSPQETQYF	TGTGCCAGCAGCCTCCGGGACAGCCCCCAAGAGACCCAGTACTTC
TRBJ2-1	15	.	TRBV5-6	.	CASSFLAQFYNEQFF	TGTGCCAGCAGCTTTCTAGCGCAGTTCTACAATGAGCAGTTCTTC
TRBJ1-5	12	.	TRBV29-1	.	CSAGNSNQPQHF	TGCAGCGCCGGGAATAGCAATCAGCCCCAGCATTTT
TRBJ1-2	13	.	TRBV5-8	TRBD1	CASSTGTGNSYTF	TGTGCCAGCAGCACCGGGACAGGGAATAGCTACACCTTC
TRBJ1-5	14	.	TRBV30	TRBD1	CAWTSGQANQPQHF	TGTGCCTGGACATCCGGACAGGCGAATCAGCCCCAGCATTTT
TRBJ2-2	15	.	TRBV5-1	TRBD1	CASSIQGKGTGELFF	TGCGCCAGCAGCATACAGGGGAAGGGCACCGGGGAGCTGTTTTTT
TRBJ1-2	14	few	TRBV7-2	TRBD1	CASSLSGTGIGYTF	TGTGCCAGCAGCTTATCCGGGACAGGGATTGGCTACACCTTC
TRBJ2-5	15	many	TRBV13	TRBD2	CASSSLSGGLETQYF	TGTGCCAGCAGCTCTCTTAGCGGGGGGCTGGAGACCCAGTACTTC
TRBJ2-7	14	.	TRBV2	TRBD2	CASSRTSGTYEQYF	TGTGCCAGCAGCCGGACTAGCGGAACCTACGAGCAGTACTTC
TRBJ1-5	17	few	TRBV19	.	CASSPPPTGGSNQPQHF	TGTGCCAGTAGTCCACCTCCTACAGGAGGTAGCAATCAGCCCCAGCATTTT
TRBJ2-5	11	.	TRBV7-7	.	CASSFRGTQYF	TGTGCCAGCAGCTTTCGAGGGACCCAGTACTTC
TRBJ1-6	15	.	TRBV13	TRBD1	CASSDRVSYNSPLHF	TGTGCCAGCAGTGACAGGGTCTCCTATAATTCACCCCTCCACTTT
TRBJ2-1	14	many	TRBV9	TRBD1	CASSRGTGTNEQFF	TGTGCCAGCAGCCGTGGGACAGGTACAAATGAGCAGTTCTTC
TRBJ2-3	12	.	TRBV5-6	TRBD2	CASSRSGVTQYF	TGTGCCAGCAGCAGAAGCGGGGTTACGCAGTATTTT
TRBJ1-1	14	.	TRBV5-1	.	CASSLETANTEAFF	TGCGCCAGCAGCTTGGAGACAGCGAACACTGAAGCTTTCTTT
TRBJ1-3	15	.	TRBV11-2	TRBD1	CASSLDQGGGNTIYF	TGTGCCAGCAGCTTAGATCAAGGGGGCGGAAACACCATATATTTT
TRBJ1-1	14	.	TRBV2	.	CASSVAREGTEAFF	TGTGCCAGCAGTGTCGCGCGGGAAGGGACTGAAGCTTTCTTT